What follows are 5 T cell receptor beta chains derived from one specimen sequenced in a study of low-dose radiotherapy and immunotherapy resistance in tumors. TRAV- and TRBV-specific primers primed first-strand cDNA, covering alpha and beta chains. The authors ran approximately 20 PCR cycles to amplify TCRs with a constant-region primer and V-primer adapter. From the reads, TCRdb called clonotypes with MiXCR, one entry per CDR3 protein. This table holds about 64,000 distinct CDR3 sequences, 26% found once. Time point of the sample: before trial treatment. This specimen was PBMCs, taken before treatment. Receptors were obtained from a male donor with rectosigmoid adenocarcinoma.

The V call is TRBV7-2, the J call TRBJ2-2; D gene uncertain. V lost 1 base and J 4 bases, leaving 13 bases between the germline ends. In germline, CDR1 is SGHTA, CDR2 FQGNSA. This CDR3 spans 16 amino acids. For the CDR3, the DNA is TGTGCCAGCAGCTTAGTTGGCAGCCGAGCCACCGGGGAGCTGTTTTTT. This translates into CASSLVGSRATGELFF. Together with reference TRBV7-2 and TRBJ2-2, the CDR3 gives the full variable domain: GAGVSQSPSNKVTEKGKDVELRCDPISGHTALYWYRQSLGQGLEFLIYFQGNSAPDKSGLPSDRFSAERTGGSVSTLTIQRTQQEDSAVYLCASSLVGSRATGELFFGEGSRLTVL.

This clonotype occurred many times. The chain couples TRBV29-1 to TRBJ1-5; TRBD1 aligns across 7 bases. The CDR3 is 14 residues long. Germline lookup yields CDR1 SQVTM and CDR2 ANQGSEA. V lost 4 bases and J lost 6; bases outside the gene matches: 9. The CDR3 DNA reads TGCAGCGTTGTTACGCAGGGGGGCGGTCAGCCCCAGCATTTT. This codes for CSVVTQGGGQPQHF.

The table lists this clonotype with a few counts. A far larger clone is only one base removed, so a read error is likely. The chain couples TRBV12-3 or TRBV12-4 to TRBJ2-7; 7 bases map to TRBD1. The CDR3 runs 18 residues. The V and J ends lost 2 bases and 7 bases, in that order; junction bases with no gene match: 20. CDR3 nucleotide sequence: TGTGCCAGCAGTTTATTCGTCTTCGGACAGGAGGCCTACAATGAGCAGTACTTC. This codes for CASSLFVFGQEAYNEQYF.

This chain links TRBV20-1 with TRBJ2-7; possibly TRBD1 or TRBD2 for D (5 bases each). The germline V gene has CDR1 DFQATT and CDR2 SNEGSKA (reference sequence). CDR3 length: 14 amino acids. Trimming left V 2 bases short and J 0 bases short, with 11 bases between. CDR3 sequence: CSARSGPFSYEQYF. CDR3 DNA: TGCAGTGCTAGATCGGGACCGTTCTCCTACGAGCAGTACTTC.

This clonotype has a handful of counts. Given a far larger clone just one base away, this is likely a sequencing read error. The chain links TRBV1 to TRBJ2-1. TRBV1 is noted as a pseudogene. CDR3 size: 15 residues. CDR3 sequence (DNA): TGCGCCAGCAGCCAAGGGTTTGGCCAATCCTACGAGCAGTTCTTC. Its protein product is CASSQGFGQSYEQFF.